This T cell receptor (beta chain) was identified in a study of cytomegalovirus exposure and HLA in healthy donors. Germline CDR1 and CDR2: MNHEY and SVGAGI. The CDR3 is made up of 14 amino acids. V lost 6 bases to trimming and J lost 0 bases; unmatched junction nucleotides: 3. TCRdb keeps only in-frame clones here, not all; method: immunoSEQ multiplex PCR. The data hold about 200,000 clones, with roughly three quarters observed a single time. This clonotype originated in a woman in her 30s in good health and CMV-seronegative. Specimen: PBMCs. The chain carries TRBV6-5 and TRBJ2-3, with 7 positions matching TRBD2. The DNA for the CDR3 is TGTGCCAGCAGGTCAGCGGGAAGCACAGATACGCAGTATTTT. This translates into CASRSAGSTDTQYF.